The present entry profiles one TCR beta chain with its context. These data belong to a study of blood T cell repertoires in COVID-19. Participants reported their clinical history, and cohort assignment relied on those reports. Each recovered donor of Cohort 3 presented with two negative PCRs, clearance, or symptom resolution. Here immunoSEQ multiplex PCR was the method, and the copy in TCRdb shows in-frame clones only, minus some. The sample records approximately 150,000 clones, around four fifths being singletons. The CDR3 has 14 amino acids. V trimming: 7 bases; J trimming: 9 bases; junction bases outside the gene matches: 14. Germline V lookup: CDR1 MNHEY, CDR2 SVGAGI.

V gene TRBV6-5 combines with J gene TRBJ1-2; 7 bases are a match to TRBD1. Material: PBMCs or T cells enriched from blood (not recorded which). The TCR was taken from a woman aged 40 to 49 who had recovered from COVID-19. CDR3 sequence reads: CASTSNQGEVRYTF. The DNA for the CDR3 is TGTGCCAGCACCTCCAATCAGGGGGAGGTACGCTACACCTTC.